The source of this TCR beta chain is a study of blood T cell repertoires in COVID-19. This clone appeared once. CDR1 is SQVTM, CDR2 ANQGSEA, per germline. This CDR3 comprises 12 residues. Losses at the gene ends were 7 bases for V and 8 bases for J; bases not matched to a gene: 7. TCRdb's table, derived via immunoSEQ multiplex PCR, lists solely in-frame clones and lacks some. This table holds 85,000 to 90,000 clones, 85% to 90% found once. The clonotype comes from a woman older than 75 with active COVID-19. The sequenced material came from peripheral blood. J is TRBJ2-1 and V is TRBV29-1; 8 bases are shared with TRBD2. CDR3 residues: CSGSGGSDEQFF. The CDR3 coding sequence is TGCAGCGGGTCGGGGGGGAGCGATGAGCAGTTCTTC.